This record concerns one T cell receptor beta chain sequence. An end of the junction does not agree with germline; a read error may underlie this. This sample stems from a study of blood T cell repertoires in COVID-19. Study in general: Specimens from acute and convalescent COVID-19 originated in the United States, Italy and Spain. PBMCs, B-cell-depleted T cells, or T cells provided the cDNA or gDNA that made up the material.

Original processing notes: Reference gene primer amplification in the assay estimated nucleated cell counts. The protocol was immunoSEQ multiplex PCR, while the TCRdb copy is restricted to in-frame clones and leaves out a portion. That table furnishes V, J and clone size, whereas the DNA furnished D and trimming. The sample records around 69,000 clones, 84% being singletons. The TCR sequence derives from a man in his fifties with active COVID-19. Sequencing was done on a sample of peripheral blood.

CDR3 amino acids: CASSKGQSQETQYF. Here the CDR3 DNA reads TGTGCTAGCAGCAAAGGACAGAGCCAAGAGACCCAGTACTTC. V gene TRBV7-7 combines with J gene TRBJ2-5; D might be TRBD1 (6 bases). Per the germline V gene, CDR1 is SSHAT and CDR2 is FNYEAQ (reference sequence). CDR3 length: 14 residues.